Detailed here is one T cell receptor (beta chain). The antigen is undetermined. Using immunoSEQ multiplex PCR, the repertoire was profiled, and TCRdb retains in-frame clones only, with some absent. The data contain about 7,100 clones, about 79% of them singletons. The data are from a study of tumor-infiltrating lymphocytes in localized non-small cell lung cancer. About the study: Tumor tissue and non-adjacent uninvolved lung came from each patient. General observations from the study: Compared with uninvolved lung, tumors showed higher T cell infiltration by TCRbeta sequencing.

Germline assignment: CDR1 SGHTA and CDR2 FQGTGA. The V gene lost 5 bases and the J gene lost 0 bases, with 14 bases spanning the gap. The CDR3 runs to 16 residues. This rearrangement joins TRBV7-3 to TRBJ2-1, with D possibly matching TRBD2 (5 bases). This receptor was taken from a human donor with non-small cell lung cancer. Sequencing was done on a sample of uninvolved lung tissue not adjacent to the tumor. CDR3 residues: CASSPPAASSYNEQFF. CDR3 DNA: TGTGCCAGCAGCCCACCAGCGGCAAGCTCCTACAATGAGCAGTTCTTC.